The present TCR beta chain was sequenced within a study of T-cell reconstitution after alpha-beta-depleted transplantation in children (dated by TCRdb to 2016 to 2017). Study-wide context: Using TCR repertoire profiling, the study quantitatively followed how T-cell immune reconstitution unfolded in children after TCRalphabeta/CD19-depleted allogeneic hematopoietic cell transplantation.

Library preparation used PCR. Sequencing was carried out with an Illumina HiSeq 2500. TCR libraries were prepared with molecular barcoding, using unique molecular identifiers to normalize TCRbeta repertoire quantification. In-frame beta chains were kept once TCRdb had trimmed the public reads at Q25 with fastp and called clones with MiXCR. Rows with a matching CDR3 protein are joined into one entry that keeps the most common DNA and genes. Within this sample are approximately 93,000 distinct CDR3 sequences, with 7.5% to 9.5% of them counted one time only. More than 6.5% of the sample is held by the ten biggest clonotypes. This clonotype was detected many times. The target of this receptor is not known. No base quality information exists; no much larger clone differs at one position. Sequences MDHEN (CDR1) and SYDVKM (CDR2) are obtained from the germline V gene. The CDR3 runs 16 residues from the cysteine to the phenylalanine. Only the CDR3 DNA is retained, 48 bases long and in frame from the first base. Germline trimming amounts to 2 bases on V and 4 bases on J, with 5 as the count of junction bases outside the gene matches.

The sample here was PBMCs from the stem cell graft donor, taken from the stem cell graft. The chain is made from TRBV28 and TRBJ1-2; TRBD1 matches 12 bases in the middle. The receptor's source is a human donor who donated a stem cell graft to a child with congenital amegakaryocytic thrombocytopenia. The nucleotide sequence reads TGTGCCAGCAGTTTAGGGACAGGGGGCGTAAGCTATGGCTACACCTTC. Its product reads: CASSLGTGGVSYGYTF.